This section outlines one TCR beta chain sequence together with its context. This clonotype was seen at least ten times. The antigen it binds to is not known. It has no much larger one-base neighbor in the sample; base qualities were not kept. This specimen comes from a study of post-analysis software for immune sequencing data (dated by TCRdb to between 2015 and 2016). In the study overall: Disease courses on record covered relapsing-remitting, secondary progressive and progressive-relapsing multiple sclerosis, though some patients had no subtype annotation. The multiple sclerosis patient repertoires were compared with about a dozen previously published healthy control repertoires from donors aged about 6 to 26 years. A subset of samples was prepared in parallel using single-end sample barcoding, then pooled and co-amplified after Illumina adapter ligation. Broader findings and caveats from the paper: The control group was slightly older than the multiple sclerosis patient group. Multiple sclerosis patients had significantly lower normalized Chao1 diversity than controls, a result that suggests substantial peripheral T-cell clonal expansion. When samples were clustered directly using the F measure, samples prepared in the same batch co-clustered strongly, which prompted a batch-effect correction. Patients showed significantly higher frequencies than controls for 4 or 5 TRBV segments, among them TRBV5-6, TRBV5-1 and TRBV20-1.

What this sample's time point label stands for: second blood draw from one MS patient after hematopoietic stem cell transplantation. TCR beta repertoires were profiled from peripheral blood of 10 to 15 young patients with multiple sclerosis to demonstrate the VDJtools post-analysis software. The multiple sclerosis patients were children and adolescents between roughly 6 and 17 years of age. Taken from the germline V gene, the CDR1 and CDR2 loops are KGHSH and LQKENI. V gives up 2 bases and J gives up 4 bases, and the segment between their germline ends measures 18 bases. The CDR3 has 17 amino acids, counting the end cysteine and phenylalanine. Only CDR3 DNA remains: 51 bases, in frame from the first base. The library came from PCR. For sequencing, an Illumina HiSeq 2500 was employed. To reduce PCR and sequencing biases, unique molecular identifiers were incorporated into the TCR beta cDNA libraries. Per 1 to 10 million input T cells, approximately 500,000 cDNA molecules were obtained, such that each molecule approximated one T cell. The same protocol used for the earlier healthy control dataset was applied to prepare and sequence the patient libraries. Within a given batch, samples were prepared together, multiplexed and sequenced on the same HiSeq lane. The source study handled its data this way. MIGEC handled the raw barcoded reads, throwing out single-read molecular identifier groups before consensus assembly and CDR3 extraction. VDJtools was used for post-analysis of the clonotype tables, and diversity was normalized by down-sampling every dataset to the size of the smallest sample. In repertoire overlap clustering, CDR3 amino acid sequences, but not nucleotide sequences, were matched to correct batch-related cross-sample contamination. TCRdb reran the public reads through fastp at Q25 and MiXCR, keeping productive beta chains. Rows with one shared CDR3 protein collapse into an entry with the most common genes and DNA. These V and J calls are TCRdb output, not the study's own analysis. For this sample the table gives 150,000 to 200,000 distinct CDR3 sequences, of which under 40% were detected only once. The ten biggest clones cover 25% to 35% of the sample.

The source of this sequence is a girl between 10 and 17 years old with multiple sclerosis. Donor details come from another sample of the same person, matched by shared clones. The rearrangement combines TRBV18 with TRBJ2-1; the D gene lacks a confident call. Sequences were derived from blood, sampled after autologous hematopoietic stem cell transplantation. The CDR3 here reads CASSPESAAATYNEQFF. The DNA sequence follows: TGTGCCAGCTCACCAGAATCGGCGGCAGCGACTTACAATGAGCAGTTCTTC. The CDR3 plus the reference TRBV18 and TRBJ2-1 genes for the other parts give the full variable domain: NAGVMQNPRHLVRRRGQEARLRCSPMKGHSHVYWYRQLPEEGLKFMVYLQKENIIDESGMPKERFSAEFPKEGPSILRIQQVVRGDSAAYFCASSPESAAATYNEQFFGPGTRLTVL.